These 14 T cell receptor beta chains came from one sample sequenced in a study of blood T cell repertoires in COVID-19. The data were produced by immunoSEQ multiplex PCR, yet TCRdb's version contains in-frame clones alone and is incomplete. The profile covers some 170,000 clones, with 82% appearing a single time and roughly 8.1% taken by the ten largest. The sequencing sample was made of peripheral blood. The receptor source for this set is a woman aged 70-85 years with acute or convalescent COVID-19.

The chain links TRBV6-1 to TRBJ2-1; 9 bases agree with TRBD1. Trimming cost V 3 bases and J 15 bases; bases outside gene matches: 12. The CDR3 loop spans 14 amino acids. Germline lookup yields CDR1 MNHNS and CDR2 SASEGT. The CDR3, as DNA: TGTGCCAGCAGTGACGGGACAGGGTCAATGCAGGGGTTCTTC. Amino acid sequence: CASSDGTGSMQGFF.

V gene TRBV6-2 or TRBV6-3 combines with J gene TRBJ1-2; TRBD1 matches at 11 bases. Germline-derived CDR1 and CDR2 are MNHEY and SVGEGT. The CDR3 extends over 18 amino acids. Trimming took 0 bases from V and 1 from J; bases not matched to a gene: 7. CDR3 nucleotides: TGTGCCAGCAGTTACTCAGGGGAGGACAGGGGGCATAACTATGGCTACACCTTC. This encodes CASSYSGEDRGHNYGYTF.

The chain has TRBV6-5 and TRBJ2-4; 11 bases match TRBD2. Per the germline V gene, CDR1 is MNHEY and CDR2 is SVGAGI. The V segment lost 8 bases and the J segment 15 bases; nucleotides outside the gene matches: 12. There are 13 residues in the CDR3. The CDR3 is CASGPGTSGSWYF. CDR3 in DNA: TGTGCCAGCGGACCCGGTACTAGCGGGAGTTGGTACTTC.

CDR3 DNA sequence: TGTGCCAGCAGCGCCCTCTATGCGACCCAGTACTTC. Encoded protein: CASSALYATQYF. The chain is built from TRBV7-2 and TRBJ2-5; D is ambiguous. From germline, CDR1 is SGHTA and CDR2 FQGNSA. The CDR3 spans 12 residues. Trimming cost V 5 bases and J 7 bases, with 11 bases left between them.

The J gene is TRBJ1-3, the V gene TRBV6-6, with 10 positions matching TRBD1. CDR3 length: 17 residues. The V gene's germline CDR1 is MNHNY and CDR2 SVGAGI (reference sequence). V lost 5 bases to trimming and J lost 2 bases; unmatched junction nucleotides: 9. CDR3 nucleotide sequence: TGTGCCAGCAGTCGACTTACCGGGACAGGGGCTGGAAACACCATATATTTT. This gives the protein CASSRLTGTGAGNTIYF.

This clone showed up just once. Relative to the germline gene, one junction end is altered; a read error may explain this. V and J are TRBV7-9 and TRBJ1-1; no reliable D call. From germline, CDR1 is SEHNR and CDR2 FQNEAQ (reference sequence). There are 13 residues in the CDR3. This CDR3 reads CASSSSVSRSGVF. In nucleotides, the CDR3 is TGTGCCAGCAGCTCTTCGGTCAGCCGAAGCGGGGTATTT.

The chain joins TRBV3-1 (or the pseudogene TRBV3-2) to TRBJ2-5; possible D gene TRBD1, 7 bases. The CDR3 contains 15 residues. Germline V gene sequence: CDR1 LGHDT, CDR2 YNNKEL (reference sequence). V shed 0 bases and J shed 5 bases, with 13 bases lying between them. The CDR3 region is CASSQEDREVETQYF. In DNA form, the CDR3 reads TGTGCCAGCAGCCAAGAAGACAGGGAGGTCGAGACCCAGTACTTC.

The V gene is TRBV3-1 (or the pseudogene TRBV3-2), the J gene TRBJ2-7; 9 nucleotides agree with TRBD1. Germline V CDR1 and CDR2: LGHDT, YNNKEL (reference sequence). V lost 1 base to trimming and J lost 6 bases; unmatched junction nucleotides: 10. The CDR3 covers 16 residues. CDR3 nucleotides: TGTGCCAGCAGCCAAGGCGCCGGGACAGGGTGGGCCGAGCAGTACTTC. Protein: CASSQGAGTGWAEQYF.

The table lists this clone with a count of one. The chain links TRBV4-1 to TRBJ2-4, with D possibly TRBD2 on 7 matching bases. Looked up from germline, CDR1 is MGHRA and CDR2 is YSYEKL. The CDR3 is made up of 17 amino acids. Trimming stripped 0 bases from V and 0 bases from J, with 12 bases between. The CDR3 spells CASSQEGGGAAKNIQYF. Here the CDR3 DNA reads TGCGCCAGCAGCCAAGAGGGGGGGGGCGCAGCCAAAAACATTCAGTACTTC.

The chain links TRBV9 to TRBJ2-5, with a possible D match to TRBD2 (7 bases). Trimming took 4 bases from V and 5 from J, leaving 18 bases between them. The CDR3 has 15 amino acids. Germline loops: CDR1 SGDLS, CDR2 YYNGEE. CDR3 in DNA: TGTGCCAGCAGCCTAGAGGCGGGGGCCGGGGAGACCCAGTACTTC. Encoded protein: CASSLEAGAGETQYF.

This clone has at least ten counts. The rearrangement links TRBV2 to TRBJ1-2; maybe TRBD1 (5 bases). The CDR3 is 14 residues long. Germline V gene data show CDR1 as SNHLY and CDR2 as FYNNEI. Between the trimmed V and J ends, which lost 4 bases and 0 bases, there was a span of 9 bases. The CDR3 loop is CASSAPGANYGYTF. CDR3 sequence (DNA): TGTGCCAGCAGTGCCCCGGGGGCTAACTATGGCTACACCTTC.

The V and J genes are TRBV6-6 and TRBJ1-3; 7 bases agree with TRBD1. Germline V gene sequence: CDR1 MNHNY, CDR2 SVGAGI (reference sequence). The trim removed 7 bases at V and 3 bases at J, leaving 3 bases unmatched. The CDR3 is 13 amino acids. The CDR3 is CASTWTGGNTIYF. Here the CDR3 DNA reads TGTGCCAGCACCTGGACAGGTGGAAACACCATATATTTT.

The V call is TRBV7-9, the J call TRBJ2-3; perhaps TRBD2 as D (7 bases). Per the germline V gene, CDR1 is SEHNR and CDR2 is FQNEAQ (reference sequence). This CDR3 is 14 amino acids long. The V end was cut by 1 base, the J end by 11 bases, with 16 bases between. CDR3 bases: TGTGCCAGCAGCTTAGAAAACGGCGGGGGCCGGCAGTATTTT. Protein sequence: CASSLENGGGRQYF.

The gene calls are TRBV29-1 and TRBJ2-3; 11 bases fit TRBD1. V lost 6 bases to trimming and J lost 6 bases; unmatched junction nucleotides: 2. This CDR3 region has 12 residues. From germline, CDR1 is SQVTM and CDR2 ANQGSEA. The CDR3 loop reads CSVGQGADTQYF. The DNA of the CDR3 is TGCAGCGTCGGACAGGGGGCTGATACGCAGTATTTT.